One sample yielded the 11 T cell receptor beta chains listed below, sequenced in a study of Ad26.COV2.S vaccination and SARS-CoV-2 variants. Treatment of the sample: approximately 18 received Ad26.COV2.S at low or high dose, single or two shots; several received placebo; per-sample allocation not given. Samples came from day 63 after the first vaccine or placebo injection. Libraries were prepared by immunoSEQ multiplex PCR; TCRdb keeps only in-frame clonotypes and omits some of them. Of roughly 320,000 clones listed, over 75% are singletons. The sequences come from peripheral blood, collected in a trial of Ad26.COV2.S vaccine versus placebo. These receptors were taken from a person between 18 and 59 years old who received the Ad26.COV2.S COVID-19 vaccine or a placebo.

This sequence joins TRBV24-1 and TRBJ2-2, with TRBD1 matching over 10 bases. CDR1 and CDR2 (germline): KGHDR, SFDVKD. CDR3 length: 15 residues. The V segment lost 8 bases and the J segment 1 base; nucleotides outside the gene matches: 3. CDR3 region: CATNWDRGNTGELFF. The CDR3 DNA reads as TGTGCCACCAATTGGGACAGGGGGAACACCGGGGAGCTGTTTTTT.

The rearrangement joins TRBV7-2 to TRBJ2-1; the D gene is possibly TRBD1 (6 bases). Trimming removed 0 bases from V and 9 bases from J, with 12 bases in between. The CDR3 extends over 14 amino acids. The germline gives CDR1 SGHTA, CDR2 FQGNSA. The DNA for the CDR3 is TGTGCCAGCAGCTTAGCCAGTGGGGGCAGTGAGCAGTTCTTC. It codes for CASSLASGGSEQFF.

The chain combines TRBV12-3 or TRBV12-4 with TRBJ1-1, with D tentatively TRBD1 (5 bases). V was trimmed by 3 bases and J by 6 bases, leaving 8 bases between them. This CDR3 is built from 12 residues. The CDR3 loop reads CASSFLGPEAFF. In nucleotides, the CDR3 is TGTGCCAGCAGTTTTCTGGGACCTGAAGCTTTCTTT.

The V call is TRBV6-6, the J call TRBJ2-1; D remains unclear. Trimming left V 5 bases short and J 6 bases short, with 17 bases between. Germline assignment: CDR1 MNHNY and CDR2 SVGAGI (reference sequence). This CDR3 is built from 15 residues. Here the CDR3 DNA reads TGTGCCAGCAGTCCCACAGCTATAACACTCAATGAGCAGTTCTTC. It codes for CASSPTAITLNEQFF.

Turning to this clone: The identical CDR3 is also encoded by other nucleotide sequences in the sample. The chain uses TRBV18 and TRBJ1-2, with D perhaps matching TRBD1 (5 bases). This CDR3 is 13 amino acids long. From germline, CDR1 is KGHSH and CDR2 LQKENI. V was pared by 3 bases and J by 4 bases, with 9 bases between. The DNA of the CDR3 is TGTGCCAGCTCACCGGGGCAGGGCTATGGCTACACCTTC. Translated, it gives CASSPGQGYGYTF.

The chain couples TRBV27 to TRBJ1-6; D not resolved. This CDR3 contains 13 residues. Germline-derived CDR1 and CDR2 are MNHEY and SMNVEV (reference sequence). Between the trimmed V and J ends, which lost 3 bases and 10 bases, there was a span of 10 bases. CDR3 nucleotide sequence: TGTGCCAGCAGTTTCTCCGGCGACTCACCCCTCCACTTT. Protein: CASSFSGDSPLHF.

In this sample, this clone turned up once. The rearrangement uses TRBV6-5 and TRBJ1-1; 7 bases agree with TRBD1. CDR3 size: 14 residues. Germline assignment: CDR1 MNHEY and CDR2 SVGAGI. After removal of 6 bases from V and 5 bases from J, the junction contained 9 bases not matched to a gene. CDR3 sequence reads: CASRPGTVFTEAFF. The CDR3 bases are TGTGCCAGCAGGCCCGGGACAGTTTTTACTGAAGCTTTCTTT.

The CDR3 loop is CASSPWGPNEKLFF. CDR3 bases: TGTGCCAGCAGCCCCTGGGGGCCCAATGAAAAACTGTTTTTT. This chain uses TRBV6-5 with TRBJ1-4; tentative D call: TRBD1 (6 bases). Looked up from germline, CDR1 is MNHEY and CDR2 is SVGAGI. Trimming shortened V by 6 bases and J by 5 bases, and 13 bases separated the two germline ends. The CDR3 runs to 14 residues.

V usage is TRBV9 and J usage is TRBJ2-2; D not certain. Germline V gene lookup returns CDR1 SGDLS and CDR2 YYNGEE. Trimming took 4 bases from V and 5 from J, leaving 15 bases between them. The CDR3 spans 15 residues. CDR3 sequence: CASSPSISWTGELFF. CDR3 bases: TGTGCCAGCAGCCCGAGCATTTCGTGGACCGGGGAGCTGTTTTTT.

The rearrangement joins TRBV2 to TRBJ1-3; no clear D. The germline V gene has CDR1 SNHLY and CDR2 FYNNEI. The CDR3 totals 15 residues. V lost 8 bases and J 2 bases, leaving 16 bases between the germline ends. This chain's CDR3 is CASSRRGMTGNTIYF. The CDR3 bases are TGTGCCAGCTCACGCCGAGGGATGACTGGAAACACCATATATTTT.

The chain couples TRBV11-1 to TRBJ2-6; no clear D. Germline CDR1 SGHAT, CDR2 FQDESV (reference sequence). This CDR3 spans 15 amino acids. V shed 1 base and J shed 4 bases, with 8 bases lying between them. CDR3 bases: TGTGCCAGCAGCTTAGTTAGGTCCGGGGCCAACGTCCTGACTTTC. Its protein product is CASSLVRSGANVLTF.